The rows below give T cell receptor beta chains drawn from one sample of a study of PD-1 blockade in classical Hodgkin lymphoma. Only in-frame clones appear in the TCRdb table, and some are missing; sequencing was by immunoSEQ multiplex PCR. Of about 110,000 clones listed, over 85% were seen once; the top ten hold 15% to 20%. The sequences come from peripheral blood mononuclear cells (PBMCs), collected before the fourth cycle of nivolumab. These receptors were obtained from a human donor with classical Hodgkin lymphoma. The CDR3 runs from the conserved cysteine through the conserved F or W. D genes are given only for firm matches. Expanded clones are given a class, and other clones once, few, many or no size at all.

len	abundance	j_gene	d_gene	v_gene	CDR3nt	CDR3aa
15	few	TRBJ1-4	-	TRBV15	TGTGCCACCAGCAGAGCAGGTGCAACTAATGAAAAACTGTTTTTT	CATSRAGATNEKLFF
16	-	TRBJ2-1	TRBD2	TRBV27	TGTGCCAGCAGTTTATCTCCGGGACTAGCGGTCGATGAGCAGTTCTTC	CASSLSPGLAVDEQFF
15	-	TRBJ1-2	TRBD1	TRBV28	TGTGCCAGCAGAACTTTGGGGACAGGCAACTATGGCTACACCTTC	CASRTLGTGNYGYTF
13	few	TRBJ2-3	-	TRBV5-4	TGTGCCAGCAGCCGTTTGGGGACAGATACGCAGTATTTT	CASSRLGTDTQYF
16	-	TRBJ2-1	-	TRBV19	TGTGCCAGTAGAAATATCGGAGGGCCGTCTTACAATGAGCAGTTCTTC	CASRNIGGPSYNEQFF
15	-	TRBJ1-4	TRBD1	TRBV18	TGTGCCAGCTCACCTGGGACAGGGGCATATGAAAAACTGTTTTTT	CASSPGTGAYEKLFF
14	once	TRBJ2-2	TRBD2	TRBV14	TGTGCCAGCAGCGAGGGACTAGCAGCCGGGGAGCTGTTTTTT	CASSEGLAAGELFF
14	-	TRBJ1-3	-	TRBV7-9	TGTGCCAGCAGCTTAGCGGCAGGGACAAACACCATATATTTT	CASSLAAGTNTIYF
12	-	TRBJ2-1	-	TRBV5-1	TGCGCCAGCAGCCCTGTGAGGGGTGAGCAGTTCTTC	CASSPVRGEQFF
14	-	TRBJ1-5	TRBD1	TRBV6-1	TGTGCCAGCTCAGGGGGCGCGGGCAATCAGCCCCAGCATTTT	CASSGGAGNQPQHF
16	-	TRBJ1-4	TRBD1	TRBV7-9	TGTGCCAGCAGCTTAGGACCGGGACAGGGTTTTGAAAAACTGTTTTTT	CASSLGPGQGFEKLFF
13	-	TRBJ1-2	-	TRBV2	TGTGCCAGCAGTGAAACGCCGACGAACGGCTACACCTTC	CASSETPTNGYTF
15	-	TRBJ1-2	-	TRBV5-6	TGTGCCAGCAGCTTGGGTGGTGGTAGCGGAGATGCCTACACCTTC	CASSLGGGSGDAYTF
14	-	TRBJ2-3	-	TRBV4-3	TGCGCCAGCAGCCAAGACTTACTAGGAAATGCGCAGTATTTT	CASSQDLLGNAQYF
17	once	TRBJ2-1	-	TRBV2	TGTGCCAGCAGTGAGGTAACAGGCGGGCGGGGCAACAATGAGCAGTTCTTC	CASSEVTGGRGNNEQFF